This T cell receptor beta chain was recovered during a study of blood T cell repertoires in COVID-19. Individuals aged roughly 18 to 95 years were recruited from 24 US areas. In the study's own analysis: Quantification of nucleated cells was approximated via reference gene primer amplification. Profiled with immunoSEQ multiplex PCR; TCRdb holds only in-frame clones, not every one. D and trimming come from the DNA, and the V and J calls and clone size come from that table. The sample holds about 210,000 clones; approximately 90% are singletons and the top ten take over 1%. The CDR3 loop spans 15 amino acids. In germline, CDR1 is SGHAT, CDR2 FQNNGV. The ends were cut back, 2 bases at V and 10 bases at J, with 20 bases in the middle.

The sequenced sample consisted of PBMCs or T cells enriched from blood (not recorded which). The clonotype was recovered from a man aged 30-40 years who had recovered from COVID-19. The chain joins TRBV11-2 to TRBJ2-5; D is perhaps TRBD1 (6 bases). The chain's CDR3 is CASSLNRETHRDQYF. CDR3 nucleotides: TGTGCCAGCAGCTTAAACAGGGAGACCCACCGTGACCAGTACTTC.